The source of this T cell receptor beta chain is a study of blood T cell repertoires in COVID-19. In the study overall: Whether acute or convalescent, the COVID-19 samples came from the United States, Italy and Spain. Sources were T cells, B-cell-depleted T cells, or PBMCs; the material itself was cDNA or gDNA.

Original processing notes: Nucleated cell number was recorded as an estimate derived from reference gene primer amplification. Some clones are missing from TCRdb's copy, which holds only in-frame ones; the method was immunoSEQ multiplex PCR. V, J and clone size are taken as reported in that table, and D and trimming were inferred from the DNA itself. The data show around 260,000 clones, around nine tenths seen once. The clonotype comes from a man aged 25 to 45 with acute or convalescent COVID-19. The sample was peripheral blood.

The CDR3 nucleotides are TGTGCCAGCAGCCAAGAAAGGAGACTAGCGGGCCCCGGGGAGACCCAGTACTTC. It encodes CASSQERRLAGPGETQYF. The chain carries TRBV14 and TRBJ2-5, with 10 bases matching TRBD2. CDR1 is SGHDN, CDR2 FVKESK, per germline. Trimming removed 0 bases from V and 5 bases from J; junction bases left unmatched: 12. This CDR3 is 18 amino acids long.